This TCR beta chain came from a study of T-cell reconstitution after alpha-beta-depleted transplantation in children. Study-level results: Expanded clones from the graft, numbering several hundred, reportedly supplied alpha-beta T cells about two months after transplant. By one year post-transplant, T-cell counts and diversity largely arose from T cells that were newly produced. The origin of high day-60 TCRbeta diversity in some patients lay in surviving recipient T cells and thymic progenitors.

In regard to this clonotype: As yet, its antigen is unknown.

Unique molecular identifiers featured in how the TCRbeta library was prepared. TCRdb reanalysed the PCR reads using MiXCR and keeps one entry per CDR3 protein. The sample yields over 80,000 distinct CDR3 sequences, under 25% seen once. The trim removed 3 bases at V and 1 base at J, leaving 8 bases unmatched. This CDR3 is built from 15 residues. Germline V gene sequence: CDR1 GTSNPN, CDR2 SVGIG (reference sequence). The chain joins TRBV30 to TRBJ2-5; TRBD1 matches 7 bases. This clonotype was obtained from a boy younger than 10 with acute lymphoblastic leukemia, due to receive a stem cell transplant. The specimen was PBMCs, collected before TCRalphabeta/CD19-depleted stem cell transplant. CDR3 DNA sequence: TGTGCCTGGAGCCCTGGACAGGACTTCCAAGAGACCCAGTACTTC. Translated, it gives CAWSPGQDFQETQYF.